This record covers a single T cell receptor beta chain. Its cognate antigen is unknown. This entry belongs to a study of cytomegalovirus exposure and HLA in healthy donors. Study-level points and caveats: A reported reduction in N-insertions relative to the 666-donor mean was seen in an Asian-associated ancestry cluster in a later analysis.

With 60 Vbeta and 13 Jbeta primers, the PCR was carried out. Assay used: immunoSEQ multiplex PCR; TCRdb lists only in-frame clones, some missing. The sample holds about 140,000 clones; approximately 70% are singletons and the top ten take roughly 1.3%. Germline V lookup: CDR1 MGHRA, CDR2 YSYEKL. There are 15 residues in the CDR3. V was trimmed by 1 base and J by 1 base, leaving 10 bases between them. Material: PBMCs. This TCR came from a woman aged 40 to 55 in good health and CMV-seronegative. V usage is TRBV4-1 and J usage is TRBJ1-1; possibly TRBD1 for D (5 bases). The CDR3 sequence: CASSQGAGKNTEAFF. As DNA, the CDR3 is TGCGCCAGCAGCCAAGGGGCAGGGAAGAACACTGAAGCTTTCTTT.